A single sample gave rise to the 16 T cell receptor beta chains below, sequenced in a study of cytomegalovirus exposure and HLA in healthy donors. Vbeta (60) and Jbeta (13) primers were used in the PCR. TCRdb's copy holds only in-frame clones and misses some; the assay was immunoSEQ multiplex PCR. This table has some 210,000 clones, about 89% appearing once. The sample was PBMCs. These receptors came from a young man in good health and CMV-seronegative.

V gene TRBV29-1 combines with J gene TRBJ2-1; the match to TRBD2 covers 9 bases. Germline V gene lookup returns CDR1 SQVTM and CDR2 ANQGSEA. With V trimmed by 3 bases and J by 5 bases, 5 bases remained unmatched. The CDR3 is made up of 14 amino acids. CDR3 DNA sequence: TGCAGCGTTGAGGGCGGGAGGGTCGACAATGAGCAGTTCTTC. Protein: CSVEGGRVDNEQFF.

The chain links TRBV9 to TRBJ2-1; 8 positions match TRBD2. In germline, CDR1 is SGDLS, CDR2 YYNGEE. V dropped 3 bases and J dropped 3; count of bases not matched to a gene: 2. CDR3 length: 14 amino acids. DNA of the CDR3: TGTGCCAGCAGCGCAACTAGCGGCTACAATGAGCAGTTCTTC. This gives the protein CASSATSGYNEQFF. Variable domain in full (rest from reference TRBV9 and TRBJ2-1): DSGVTQTPKHLITATGQRVTLRCSPRSGDLSVYWYQQSLDQGLQFLIQYYNGEERAKGNILERFSAQQFPDLHSELNLSSLELGDSALYFCASSATSGYNEQFFGPGTRLTVL.

Here the CDR3 reads CASSRVRGPGQPQHF. The CDR3 DNA is TGTGCCAGTAGTAGGGTCAGGGGGCCTGGGCAGCCCCAGCATTTT. J is TRBJ1-5 and V is TRBV19; TRBD1 agrees at 8 bases. The trim removed 4 bases at V and 7 bases at J, leaving 9 bases unmatched. This CDR3 has 15 amino acids. CDR1 LNHDA and CDR2 SQIVND come from the germline V gene (reference sequence).

The chain is built from TRBV6-1 and TRBJ2-2; D remains ambiguous. The germline CDR1 and CDR2 sequences are MNHNS and SASEGT. CDR3 length: 14 residues. V lost 6 bases to trimming and J lost 0 bases, with 8 bases between them. The DNA of the CDR3 is TGTGCCAGCAGCCTAGACTCGAACACCGGGGAGCTGTTTTTT. It translates to CASSLDSNTGELFF.

This clone appeared a few times. This sequence joins TRBV4-2 and TRBJ1-5; 9 nucleotides agree with TRBD1. J was trimmed by 3 bases and V by 4 bases; bases with no gene match: 7. From germline, CDR1 is LGHNA and CDR2 YNFKEQ. CDR3 length: 16 amino acids. In DNA form, the CDR3 reads TGTGCCAGCAGCCCCGAACAGGGGGCCCCCAATCAGCCCCAGCATTTT. This gives the protein CASSPEQGAPNQPQHF.

This sequence joins TRBV28 and TRBJ1-2; D ambiguous. The CDR3 spans 15 residues. The ends were cut back, 8 bases at V and 4 bases at J, with 20 bases in the middle. CDR1 MDHEN and CDR2 SYDVKM come from the germline V gene. The CDR3 here is CASLSPSRSLYGYTF. DNA for the CDR3: TGTGCCAGCCTGTCCCCCAGCAGGTCTCTCTATGGCTACACCTTC.

The CDR3 nucleotides read TGTGCCAGCAGCCTGTACGTCACCTCTAGCTACGAGCAGTACTTC. This sequence encodes CASSLYVTSSYEQYF. The gene calls are TRBV5-4 and TRBJ2-7; D uncertain. V was pared by 4 bases and J by 3 bases, with 17 bases between. CDR1 and CDR2 from the germline V gene are SGHNT and YYREEE (reference sequence). CDR3 size: 15 residues. The variable domain in full, completed from reference TRBV5-4 and TRBJ2-7, reads ETGVTQSPTHLIKTRGQQVTLRCSSQSGHNTVSWYQQALGQGPQFIFQYYREEENGRGNFPPRFSGLQFPNYSSELNVNALELDDSALYLCASSLYVTSSYEQYFGPGTRLTVT.

This rearrangement joins TRBV6-5 to TRBJ2-5, with D perhaps matching TRBD1 (7 bases). This CDR3 is 16 amino acids long. CDR1 and CDR2 (germline): MNHEY, SVGAGI. The V end lost 0 bases, the J end lost 11 bases, and 22 bases lay between the germline ends. CDR3 sequence reads: CASSYSSRGRSVEQYF. The CDR3, as DNA: TGTGCCAGCAGTTACTCGAGCAGGGGGAGGTCAGTTGAGCAGTACTTC.

The chain recombines TRBV7-2 with TRBJ2-3; the D gene is possibly TRBD2 (6 bases). The V gene's germline CDR1 is SGHTA and CDR2 FQGNSA. Deletions cut 1 base from V and 1 base from J, with 9 bases between. The CDR3 extends over 15 amino acids. CDR3 nucleotide sequence: TGTGCCAGCAGCTTAGTTGCTAGCGGCACAGATACGCAGTATTTT. Amino acids: CASSLVASGTDTQYF.

V gene TRBV5-1 combines with J gene TRBJ2-1; 8 positions agree with TRBD1. The V and J ends lost 4 bases and 7 bases, in that order; junction bases with no gene match: 10. Germline values: CDR1 SGHRS, CDR2 YFSETQ. CDR3 size: 15 residues. The CDR3 protein is CASSPDRGIVNEQFF. CDR3 bases: TGCGCCAGCAGCCCTGACAGGGGTATTGTTAATGAGCAGTTCTTC. The full variable domain, its missing parts supplied by reference TRBV5-1 and TRBJ2-1, is KAGVTQTPRYLIKTRGQQVTLSCSPISGHRSVSWYQQTPGQGLQFLFEYFSETQRNKGNFPGRFSGRQFSNSRSEMNVSTLELGDSALYLCASSPDRGIVNEQFFGPGTRLTVL.

Turning to this clone: One junction end does not reproduce the germline sequence, and a read error may be involved. This chain uses TRBV7-8 with TRBJ1-3; the D gene is possibly TRBD1 (5 bases). The length of the CDR3 is 16 residues. Per germline, CDR1 SGHVS and CDR2 FQNEAQ. The CDR3 DNA is TGTGCCAGCAGCTCGATTGCAGGGCAAACTGGAAACACCACATATTTT. Protein sequence: CASSSIAGQTGNTTYF. Based on the CDR3 plus reference TRBV7-8 and TRBJ1-3, the full variable domain is GAGVSQSPRYKVAKRGQDVALRCDPISGHVSLFWYQQALGQGPEFLTYFQNEAQLDKSGLPSDRFFAERPEGSVSTLKIQRTQQEDSAVYLCASSSIAGQTGNTTYFGEGSWLTVV.

Written as DNA, the CDR3 is TGTGCCAGCGTCTTAGGGGGCTCGGGCTATGGCTACACCTTC. Protein product: CASVLGGSGYGYTF. The chain has TRBV2 and TRBJ1-2, with 7 bases identical to TRBD1. This CDR3 spans 14 amino acids. Germline CDR1 is SNHLY and CDR2 is FYNNEI. V was clipped by 8 bases and J by 4 bases; unmatched bases: 10.

The chain couples TRBV5-1 to TRBJ1-1; D is uncertain. This CDR3 contains 14 residues. With 4 bases removed from V and 1 base from J, the gap between germline ends came to 11 bases. CDR1 and CDR2 (germline): SGHRS, YFSETQ. The CDR3 is CASSPSAQNTEAFF. The CDR3 bases are TGCGCCAGCAGCCCGTCCGCACAGAACACTGAAGCTTTCTTT.

This rearrangement joins TRBV6-1 to TRBJ1-1, with TRBD1 matching over 8 bases. The CDR3 covers 15 residues. V was clipped by 6 bases and J by 4 bases; unmatched bases: 10. The germline CDR1 and CDR2 sequences are MNHNS and SASEGT. CDR3 in DNA: TGTGCCAGCAGAGCCCAGGAGACAGGGGTCACTGAAGCTTTCTTT. Translated: CASRAQETGVTEAFF.

The chain uses TRBV10-1 and TRBJ1-5; D remains ambiguous. This CDR3 contains 12 residues. Between the trimmed V and J ends, which lost 5 bases and 6 bases, there was a span of 8 bases. Germline loops: CDR1 WNHNN, CDR2 SYGVQD (reference sequence). The CDR3 nucleotides read TGCGCCAGCAGTCACGGGAGTCAGCCCCAGCATTTT. This sequence encodes CASSHGSQPQHF.

The chain couples TRBV9 to TRBJ2-5; tentatively, D is TRBD1 (7 bases). The CDR3 length is 16 residues. Germline lookup yields CDR1 SGDLS and CDR2 YYNGEE. Trimming removed 7 bases at V and 2 bases at J, with 21 bases between. The DNA for the CDR3 is TGTGCCAGCCACCGCGGGACAGACCTCGGGCAAGAGACCCAGTACTTC. Encoded protein: CASHRGTDLGQETQYF.